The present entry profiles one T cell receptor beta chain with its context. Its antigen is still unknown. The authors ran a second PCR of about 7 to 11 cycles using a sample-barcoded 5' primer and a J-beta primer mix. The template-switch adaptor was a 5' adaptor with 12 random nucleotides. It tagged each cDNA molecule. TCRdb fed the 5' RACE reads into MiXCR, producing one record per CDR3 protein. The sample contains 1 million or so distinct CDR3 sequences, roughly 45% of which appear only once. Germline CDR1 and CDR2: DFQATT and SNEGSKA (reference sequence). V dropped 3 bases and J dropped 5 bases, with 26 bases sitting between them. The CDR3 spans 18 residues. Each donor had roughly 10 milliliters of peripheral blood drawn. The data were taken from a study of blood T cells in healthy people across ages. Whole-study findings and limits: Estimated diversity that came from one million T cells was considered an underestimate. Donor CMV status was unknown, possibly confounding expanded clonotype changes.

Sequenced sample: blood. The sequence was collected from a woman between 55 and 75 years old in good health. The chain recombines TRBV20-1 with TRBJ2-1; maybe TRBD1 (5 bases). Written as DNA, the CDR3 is TGCAGTGCTAGGGATAGCTTCCGGCGACAGACCCTTGACAATGAGCAGTTCTTC. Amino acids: CSARDSFRRQTLDNEQFF.